One and the same sample provided the 17 T cell receptor beta chains below, sequenced in a study of shared clonotypes between healthy human individuals. Here immunoSEQ multiplex PCR was the method, and the copy in TCRdb shows in-frame clones only, minus some. The sample yields 650,000 to 700,000 clones, 90% seen once. The source material was memory CD8+ T cells from PBMCs. Subset described: CD45RO+ cells pooled with CCR7-negative TemRA cells. These receptor sequences come from a man aged 18 to 30 in good health. Some clones in this sample may be carry-over from other donors' samples.

The chain is built from TRBV6-5 and TRBJ2-1; 8 positions match TRBD2. V lost 0 bases, J lost 5 bases, and 3 bases stayed unmatched. Germline V gene lookup returns CDR1 MNHEY and CDR2 SVGAGI. The CDR3 loop spans 15 amino acids. As DNA, the CDR3 is TGTGCCAGCAGTTACTCCAGGACTAGCCACAATGAGCAGTTCTTC. It specifies CASSYSRTSHNEQFF.

This chain joins TRBV7-9 and TRBJ1-5; D call uncertain. The CDR3 spans 14 residues. From germline, CDR1 is SEHNR and CDR2 FQNEAQ (reference sequence). V was pared by 5 bases and J by 4 bases, with 12 bases between. The CDR3 DNA follows: TGTGCCAGCAGCGGGCAGACCCTTAATCAGCCCCAGCATTTT. Residues: CASSGQTLNQPQHF.

The V and J genes are TRBV4-2 and TRBJ2-1, with unresolved D. Germline CDR1 reads LGHNA; CDR2 reads YNFKEQ. Trimming stripped 3 bases from V and 6 bases from J, with 3 bases between. The CDR3 loop spans 11 amino acids. CDR3 DNA: TGTGCCAGCAGCCATTCCAATGAGCAGTTCTTC. Its translation is CASSHSNEQFF.

This chain uses TRBV4-2 with TRBJ2-7; D may be TRBD2 (5 bases). Germline CDR1 and CDR2: LGHNA and YNFKEQ. This CDR3 is 16 amino acids long. Trimming shortened V by 0 bases and J by 0 bases, and 12 bases separated the two germline ends. The CDR3 spells CASSQDFGVSSYEQYF. CDR3 nucleotide sequence: TGTGCCAGCAGCCAAGATTTCGGGGTATCCTCCTACGAGCAGTACTTC.

V usage is TRBV19 and J usage is TRBJ2-3, with TRBD2 matching 8 bases. Per germline, CDR1 LNHDA and CDR2 SQIVND (reference sequence). This CDR3 is built from 13 residues. V was pared by 1 base and J by 6 bases, with 0 bases of the junction left unmatched. This chain's CDR3 is CASSIGTSDTQYF. DNA of the CDR3: TGTGCCAGTAGTATAGGGACTAGCGATACGCAGTATTTT.

The rearrangement uses TRBV27 and TRBJ1-1; 8 bases agree with TRBD1. The V segment lost 6 bases and the J segment 3 bases; nucleotides outside the gene matches: 15. Germline loops: CDR1 MNHEY, CDR2 SMNVEV (reference sequence). CDR3 length: 17 residues. The CDR3, as DNA: TGTGCCAGCAGCCCCCATCGCGGGACAGGAGTAGACACTGAAGCTTTCTTT. Residues: CASSPHRGTGVDTEAFF.

In its sample, this clone was seen once. The chain links TRBV19 to TRBJ2-1; TRBD2 might be the D (6 bases). Trimming cost V 5 bases and J 0 bases, with 11 bases left between them. Germline assignment: CDR1 LNHDA and CDR2 SQIVND (reference sequence). The CDR3 spans 15 residues. This CDR3 reads CASSERESSYNEQFF. CDR3 coding DNA: TGTGCCAGTAGTGAACGGGAGAGCTCCTACAATGAGCAGTTCTTC.

Note on this clone: This sample also contains other DNA sequences that code for the same CDR3. The chain links TRBV27 to TRBJ2-7; 8 nucleotides line up with TRBD2. The ends lost 3 bases at V and 2 bases at J; junction bases unmatched: 6. Germline CDR1 is MNHEY and CDR2 is SMNVEV (reference sequence). This CDR3 comprises 15 residues. The CDR3: CASSLSAGAAYEQYF. Written as DNA, the CDR3 is TGTGCCAGCAGTTTGTCAGCGGGAGCGGCCTACGAGCAGTACTTC.

CDR3 bases: TGCGCCAGCAGCCAAGGGACAGGAGGCAATGAGCAGTTCTTC. Protein sequence: CASSQGTGGNEQFF. This chain uses TRBV4-1 with TRBJ2-1, with 7 positions matching TRBD1. Germline assignment: CDR1 MGHRA and CDR2 YSYEKL. Losses at the gene ends were 1 base for V and 6 bases for J; bases not matched to a gene: 3. The CDR3 contains 14 residues.

As to this clone: The sample has other DNA sequences that encode this CDR3 too. The chain links TRBV27 to TRBJ2-7, with 9 bases that match TRBD1. CDR1 is MNHEY and CDR2 is SMNVEV in the germline V gene (reference sequence). V was pared by 4 bases and J by 5 bases, with 6 bases of the junction left unmatched. The CDR3 totals 14 residues. The CDR3 coding sequence is TGTGCCAGCAGTTCCCGGACAGGGGTAAACGAGCAGTACTTC. This translates into CASSSRTGVNEQYF.

V gene TRBV9 combines with J gene TRBJ1-3; a weak D match, TRBD1 (6 bases). V was trimmed by 5 bases and J by 0 bases, leaving 9 bases between them. This CDR3 spans 14 amino acids. CDR1 is SGDLS, CDR2 YYNGEE, per germline. The CDR3 nucleotides are TGTGCCAGCAGGACAGGAAACTCTGGAAACACCATATATTTT. This codes for CASRTGNSGNTIYF. The full variable domain, rest sourced from reference TRBV9 and TRBJ1-3, is DSGVTQTPKHLITATGQRVTLRCSPRSGDLSVYWYQQSLDQGLQFLIQYYNGEERAKGNILERFSAQQFPDLHSELNLSSLELGDSALYFCASRTGNSGNTIYFGEGSWLTVV.

This chain joins TRBV27 and TRBJ1-5; the D gene is possibly TRBD1 (5 bases). Trimming stripped 6 bases from V and 5 bases from J, with 14 bases between. Germline CDR1 MNHEY, CDR2 SMNVEV (reference sequence). The CDR3 extends over 14 amino acids. This chain's CDR3 is CASRSGRYDQPQHF. CDR3 DNA sequence: TGTGCCAGCAGATCAGGGCGGTATGATCAGCCCCAGCATTTT.

The genes are TRBV6-6 and TRBJ2-3; D is uncertain. V shed 2 bases and J shed 4 bases, with 13 bases lying between them. This CDR3 is 15 amino acids long. Germline CDR1 is MNHNY and CDR2 is SVGAGI (reference sequence). CDR3 region: CASSYASSYSDTQYF. CDR3 DNA: TGTGCCAGCAGTTACGCTAGTTCGTATTCAGATACGCAGTATTTT.

This clone was observed a few times. The chain joins TRBV4-2 to TRBJ2-1; TRBD2 might be the D (5 bases). CDR1 LGHNA and CDR2 YNFKEQ come from the germline V gene. CDR3 size: 16 residues. V shed 0 bases and J shed 2 bases, with 11 bases lying between them. This chain's CDR3 is CASSQDGSSPYNEQFF. The CDR3 DNA sequence: TGTGCCAGCAGCCAAGATGGGAGCTCCCCCTACAATGAGCAGTTCTTC.

This clone was recorded once. The chain recombines TRBV5-5 with TRBJ1-4; D is ambiguous. The V gene's germline CDR1 is SGHKS and CDR2 YYEKEE (reference sequence). V lost 4 bases and J lost 5, with 15 bases in between. The CDR3 is 15 residues long. The CDR3 loop is CASSTYRRQNEKLFF. The CDR3 region has the DNA TGTGCCAGCAGCACATATCGACGGCAAAATGAAAAACTGTTTTTT.

CDR3 sequence: CASSFGGSYTDTQYF. In DNA, the CDR3 is TGTGCCAGCAGCTTTGGCGGGAGTTACACAGATACGCAGTATTTT. This sequence joins TRBV7-9 and TRBJ2-3, with 7 positions matching TRBD2. Germline assignment: CDR1 SEHNR and CDR2 FQNEAQ (reference sequence). V shed 3 bases, J shed 2 bases, and the junction held 5 bases outside the gene matches. The CDR3 loop spans 15 amino acids.

The chain recombines TRBV19 with TRBJ1-5; tentatively, D is TRBD1 (5 bases). The CDR3 has 12 residues. Germline V gene sequence: CDR1 LNHDA, CDR2 SQIVND (reference sequence). The V and J ends lost 7 bases and 5 bases respectively, with 9 bases between them. For the CDR3, the DNA is TGTGCCAGTATAGGCAGGGATCAGCCCCAGCATTTT. This codes for CASIGRDQPQHF.